The rows below give T cell receptor beta chains drawn from one sample of a study of shared clonotypes between healthy human individuals. Repertoires were generated with immunoSEQ multiplex PCR, while TCRdb's copy carries only in-frame clones and drops some. In the table there are 2 million to 2.5 million clones, less than 95% of which are singletons. Material: naive CD4+ T cells from PBMCs. The receptors shown here come from a man aged 18 to 29 in good health. Some clones in this sample may be carry-over from other donors' samples. Each CDR3 is given with its conserved first and last residue. Each record gives: J gene, D gene, clone size, V gene, CDR3 DNA, CDR3 protein. The D gene is left open where the match is weak. Only some rows state a clone size, as once, few, many or a class for expanded clones.

TRBJ2-7 | TRBD2 | . | TRBV9 | TGTGCCAGCAGCCCTAATAGCGGGAGTTTCTACGAGCAGTACTTC | CASSPNSGSFYEQYF
TRBJ1-1 | . | . | TRBV6-5 | TGTGCCAGCAGTTACGGCGAGGTTACTGAAGCTTTCTTT | CASSYGEVTEAFF
TRBJ1-1 | . | once | TRBV14 | TGTGCCAGCAGCCAGGTCGGAGGAGCTCTGAACACTGAAGCTTTCTTT | CASSQVGGALNTEAFF
TRBJ1-1 | . | . | TRBV9 | TGTGCCAGCAGCGCCCATGTTCAGGAGAACACTGAAGCTTTCTTT | CASSAHVQENTEAFF
TRBJ1-1 | TRBD1 | . | TRBV11-2 | TGTGCCAGCAGAAGACAGGGAGGGACTGAAGCTTTCTTT | CASRRQGGTEAFF
TRBJ1-2 | . | . | TRBV28 | TGTGCCAGCAAGGGACACGGGCGGGGAGGCTACACCTTC | CASKGHGRGGYTF
TRBJ1-4 | . | . | TRBV5-1 | TGCGCCAGCAGCTTGGCCCCCGGGTACTCAACTAATGAAAAACTGTTTTTT | CASSLAPGYSTNEKLFF
TRBJ2-7 | . | . | TRBV4-2 | TGTGCCAGCAGCCAATCCGGGGCGTATTCCTACGAGCAGTACTTC | CASSQSGAYSYEQYF
TRBJ2-2 | TRBD1 | . | TRBV27 | TGTGCCAGCAGTCCCCGACAGGGTAACACCGGGGAGCTGTTTTTT | CASSPRQGNTGELFF
TRBJ2-3 | TRBD2 | . | TRBV6-4 | TGTGCCAGCAGTGACCGCCCTCCTCTAGCGGGAGAGGCCGATACGCAGTATTTT | CASSDRPPLAGEADTQYF
TRBJ1-1 | . | . | TRBV11-2 | TGTGCCAGCAGCTTATTTGGACAGCTGAACACTGAAGCTTTCTTT | CASSLFGQLNTEAFF
TRBJ1-2 | . | once | TRBV5-4 | TGTGCCAGCAGCTTGCGGACCGGGGAGTCCTATGGCTACACCTTC | CASSLRTGESYGYTF
TRBJ1-1 | . | . | TRBV5-1 | TGCGCCAGCAGCATGGGGTCCAGGAACACTGAAGCTTTCTTT | CASSMGSRNTEAFF
TRBJ2-7 | TRBD2 | . | TRBV9 | TGTGCCAGCAGCATGGGAGGGACTAGAAACTACGAGCAGTACTTC | CASSMGGTRNYEQYF
TRBJ1-1 | TRBD1 | . | TRBV10-3 | TGTGCCACTATTGACAGGGAAGACACTGAAGCTTTCTTT | CATIDREDTEAFF
TRBJ2-2 | . | . | TRBV28 | TGTGCCAGCAGAAAAGACAGCCCCACCGGGGAGCTGTTTTTT | CASRKDSPTGELFF
TRBJ2-2 | TRBD1 | . | TRBV2 | TGTGCCAGCAGTGAAGGCAGGGGGCCAACCGGGGAGCTGTTTTTT | CASSEGRGPTGELFF
TRBJ2-1 | TRBD2 | . | TRBV9 | TGTGCCAGCAGCGCCCCGGGACTAGCGGACAATGAGCAGTTCTTC | CASSAPGLADNEQFF
TRBJ2-1 | TRBD2 | . | TRBV4-3 | TGCGCCAGCAGCCGCATCGGGGCTAGCGGGAGGGCCAGGAGATCCTACAATGAGCAGTTCTTC | CASSRIGASGRARRSYNEQFF
TRBJ2-7 | TRBD1 | . | TRBV28 | TGTGCCAGCAGTCAGACAGGGGGGATCCACGAGCAGTACTTC | CASSQTGGIHEQYF
TRBJ1-5 | . | once | TRBV19 | TGTGCCAGTAGTATGTCAGGGGATCAGCCCCAGCATTTT | CASSMSGDQPQHF
TRBJ2-3 | . | . | TRBV9 | TGTGCCAGCAGCGTAATGGGGGGTAGCACAGATACGCAGTATTTT | CASSVMGGSTDTQYF
TRBJ2-3 | . | . | TRBV29-1 | TGCAGCGCCGCTGGGCAGTACACAGATACGCAGTATTTT | CSAAGQYTDTQYF
TRBJ2-7 | . | . | TRBV7-9 | TGTGCCAGCACCCTTATGGGGTACGAGCAGTACTTC | CASTLMGYEQYF
TRBJ1-2 | . | . | TRBV28 | TGTGCCAGCAACCCAGGGATTAGGTATGGCTACACCTTC | CASNPGIRYGYTF
TRBJ1-4 | TRBD1 | once | TRBV28 | TGTGCCAGCGTTACAGGGGGGGGAGGAAAACTGTTTTTT | CASVTGGGGKLFF
TRBJ2-3 | TRBD2 | . | TRBV5-1 | TGCGCCAGCAGCCAGGGACTAGCGGCCACAGATACGCAGTATTTT | CASSQGLAATDTQYF
TRBJ1-2 | . | . | TRBV29-1 | TGCAGTGCCCTAAACCGAGGGGAGGCGGACTATGGCTACACCTTC | CSALNRGEADYGYTF
TRBJ1-2 | . | . | TRBV7-3 | TGTGCCAGCAGCTTAGGTGTCGCAGGGGACGCCTATGGCTACACCTTC | CASSLGVAGDAYGYTF
TRBJ1-1 | . | once | TRBV27 | TGTGCCAGCAGTCACCAACCGGGACGGTGGAACACTGAAGCTTTCTTT | CASSHQPGRWNTEAFF
TRBJ2-7 | . | . | TRBV5-4 | TGTGCCAGCAGCTTCCGTCCCTCCCATCCCCCCCCCGAGCAGTACTTC | CASSFRPSHPPPEQYF
TRBJ2-1 | TRBD2 | . | TRBV19 | TGTGCCAGTAGTATCCTAGCGGGAGGCGATGAGCAGTTCTTC | CASSILAGGDEQFF
TRBJ2-3 | TRBD1 | . | TRBV5-1 | TGCGCCAGCAGCAGGGACAGGGGGGACACAGATACGCAGTATTTT | CASSRDRGDTDTQYF
TRBJ1-2 | TRBD1 | . | TRBV2 | TGTGCCACCCTCAGGGACAGGGGTGCTAACTATGGCTACACCTTC | CATLRDRGANYGYTF
TRBJ2-5 | TRBD1 | once | TRBV27 | TGTGCCAGCAGTTTCAAACCGGGACAGCAAGAGACCCAGTACTTC | CASSFKPGQQETQYF
TRBJ2-1 | . | . | TRBV9 | TGTGCCAGCAGCGCCGACGGGGGTTCCTCCTACAATGAGCAGTTCTTC | CASSADGGSSYNEQFF
TRBJ1-4 | . | . | TRBV5-1 | TGCGCCAGCAGCTTGGGCGTAGAAGAAAAACTGTTTTTT | CASSLGVEEKLFF
TRBJ1-2 | TRBD1 | . | TRBV6-1 | TGTGCCAGCAGTGAACTGCAGGGACAGGGGGCGCGTGGCTACACCTTC | CASSELQGQGARGYTF
TRBJ2-7 | . | . | TRBV30 | TGTGCCTGGATGAGACTCTACGAGCAGTACTTC | CAWMRLYEQYF
TRBJ2-1 | . | . | TRBV12-5 | TGTGCTAGTGGTTTGGTTGGAATAGGGGAGCAGTTCTTC | CASGLVGIGEQFF
TRBJ2-5 | . | . | TRBV9 | TGTGCCAGCAGCGCCGCCCCGTGGCAGTCGGTACAGGAGACCCAGTACTTC | CASSAAPWQSVQETQYF
TRBJ2-5 | . | once | TRBV30 | TGTGCCTGCCAGAGGGGGTCTTTCATAGAGACCCAGTACTTC | CACQRGSFIETQYF
TRBJ2-3 | . | . | TRBV15 | TGTGCCACCAGCAGAGACAGGGGTTTGGATACGCAGTATTTT | CATSRDRGLDTQYF
TRBJ1-5 | TRBD1 | . | TRBV6-5 | TGTGCCAGCGGACAGGGACCCCAGCATTTT | CASGQGPQHF
TRBJ2-5 | TRBD2 | once | TRBV7-8 | TGTGCCAGCAGCTTAGGGGTGACTAGCGGGAGCGGTGAGACCCAGTACTTC | CASSLGVTSGSGETQYF
TRBJ2-5 | TRBD1 | . | TRBV2 | TGTGCCAGCAGTCAGTGGGGACAGGGTGAGACCCAGTACTTC | CASSQWGQGETQYF
TRBJ2-6 | TRBD1 | . | TRBV2 | TGTGCCAGCAGCCGGGACAGGGGATCGGGGGCCAACGTCCTGACTTTC | CASSRDRGSGANVLTF
TRBJ1-2 | . | few | TRBV10-1 | TGCGCCAGCAGTGAGAGAAGGCTGGGGGGCTACACCTTC | CASSERRLGGYTF
TRBJ2-7 | TRBD2 | . | TRBV27 | TGTGCCAGCAGTTTTGGAGCGGGGGGGGTCTACGAGCAGTACTTC | CASSFGAGGVYEQYF
TRBJ1-6 | . | . | TRBV4-1 | TGCGCCAGCAGCCAAGATGGGGGGAACTCACCCCTCCACTTT | CASSQDGGNSPLHF
TRBJ1-4 | . | . | TRBV7-9 | TGTGCCAGCAGACGGACACGAAGTGGGGCAACTAATGAAAAACTGTTTTTT | CASRRTRSGATNEKLFF
TRBJ1-2 | . | . | TRBV19 | TGTGCCAGTACAACAACCTTTTATGGCTACACCTTC | CASTTTFYGYTF
TRBJ2-5 | . | . | TRBV28 | TGTGCCAGCAGTTCCCCCCAGCCGGAGCAAGAGACCCAGTACTTC | CASSSPQPEQETQYF
TRBJ2-2 | TRBD2 | once | TRBV11-2 | TGTGCCAGCAGCTTAACTAGCGGGAACACCGGGGAGCTGTTTTTT | CASSLTSGNTGELFF
TRBJ2-3 | TRBD2 | . | TRBV11-2 | TGTGCCAGCAGCTTAGCGGCGGGAGCGACAGATACGCAGTATTTT | CASSLAAGATDTQYF
TRBJ1-1 | . | once | TRBV4-2 | TGTGCCAGCAGCCAAGGAAGGGAGAACACTGAAGCTTTCTTT | CASSQGRENTEAFF
TRBJ2-2 | . | . | TRBV9 | TGTGCCAGCGGACGAGCTGCGGGGCGCACGGGAACCGGGGAGCTGTTTTTT | CASGRAAGRTGTGELFF
TRBJ2-2 | TRBD2 | . | TRBV14 | TGTGCCAGCAGCCAAGTCGGTAGCGGGGTCACCACCGGGGAGCTGTTTTTT | CASSQVGSGVTTGELFF
TRBJ1-1 | . | . | TRBV9 | TGTGCCAGCAGCGTAGTAGTCGGCGCTGAAGCTTTCTTT | CASSVVVGAEAFF
TRBJ2-1 | . | . | TRBV19 | TGTGCCAGTAGGGGGCTAGCGACGAATGAGCAGTTCTTC | CASRGLATNEQFF